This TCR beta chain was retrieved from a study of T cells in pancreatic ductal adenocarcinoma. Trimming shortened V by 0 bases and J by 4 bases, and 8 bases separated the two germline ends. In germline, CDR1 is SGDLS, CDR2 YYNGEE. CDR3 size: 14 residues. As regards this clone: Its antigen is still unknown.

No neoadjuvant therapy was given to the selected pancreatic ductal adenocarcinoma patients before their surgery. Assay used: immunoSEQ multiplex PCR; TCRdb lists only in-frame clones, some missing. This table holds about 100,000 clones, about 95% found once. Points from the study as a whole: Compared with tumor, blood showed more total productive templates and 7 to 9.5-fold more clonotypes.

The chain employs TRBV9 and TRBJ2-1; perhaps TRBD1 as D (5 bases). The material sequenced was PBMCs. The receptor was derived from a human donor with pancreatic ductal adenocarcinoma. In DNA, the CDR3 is TGTGCCAGCAGCGTAGCAGGGTCGTACAATGAGCAGTTCTTC. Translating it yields CASSVAGSYNEQFF.